This note documents a single TCR beta chain sequence. This sample stems from a study of blood T cells in healthy people across ages. This CDR3 is 15 amino acids long. Germline V lookup: CDR1 SGHRS, CDR2 YFSETQ. Trimming removed 0 bases from V and 1 base from J, with 10 bases in between. Combining a sample-barcoded 5' primer with a J-beta primer mix, a second PCR ran for roughly 6 to 12 cycles. TCRdb passed the 5' RACE reads through MiXCR, listing each CDR3 protein once. The sample consists of about 630,000 distinct CDR3 sequences, under 25% of them appearing once. The sequencing sample was made of blood. V is TRBV5-1 and J is TRBJ1-1; unclear D gene. This TCR was sampled from a man aged 65 to 85 in good health. CDR3 amino acids: CASSLERSQNTEAFF. The DNA for the CDR3 is TGCGCCAGCAGCTTGGAGAGGAGCCAGAACACTGAAGCTTTCTTT.